One T cell receptor (beta chain) is described in this entry. Its specific antigen is unknown. No base quality values were provided; no much bigger clone lies one nucleotide off. This entry belongs to a study of Ad26.COV2.S vaccination and SARS-CoV-2 variants (dated by TCRdb to the early 2020s). Turning to the overall study: Donors in the vaccine arm were drawn from COV1001, a phase I-IIa trial of Ad26.COV2.S in healthy adults that was multicentre, randomized, double-blind and placebo-controlled. A total of around 32 samples were included in the TCR-sequenced set, comprising about 20 Ad26.COV2.S vaccine recipients, 5 placebo recipients and 8 SARS-CoV-2 convalescent individuals. TCRbeta repertoire sequencing was used to assess the specificity and breadth of SARS-CoV-2-reactive T cell receptors after Ad26.COV2.S vaccination. Trial participants were randomized into five groups of five, in which low-dose or high-dose Ad26.COV2.S was given once or twice, or placebo was given on both occasions. Investigators remained blinded to trial group allocation during experiments and outcome assessment. Ad26.COV2.S was given intramuscularly at 5x10^10 or 1x10^11 viral particles, as a single shot or as two shots 56 days apart. The study at large found these results: Substantial breadth of spike-specific CD8+ and CD4+ T cell responses was reported after vaccination. Vaccine and placebo recipients had similar non-spike TCR breadth, a finding consistent with the vaccine containing only spike. The study was not powered to compare responses between vaccine doses or regimens. According to the authors, total T cell responses may have been underestimated by the TCR breadth and depth analyses. Compared with placebo recipients, Ad26.COV2.S recipients showed higher spike-specific TCR breadth (P = 0.0014).

TCRbeta CDR3 regions were sequenced with the immunoSEQ Assay. After extraction, genomic DNA underwent amplification by bias-controlled multiplex PCR, followed by high-throughput sequencing. On the authors' methods: To quantify the absolute abundance of every unique TCRbeta CDR3 region, sequences were collapsed and filtered. T cell fraction was estimated by normalizing TCRbeta template counts to usable DNA, which was measured by amplifying reference genes present in all nucleated cells. Repertoire TCRs were annotated as SARS-CoV-2-specific when V gene, CDR3 amino acid sequence and J gene were exactly matched to a known reactive TCR set. The reference SARS-CoV-2 TCR set was derived from MIRA and filtered for enrichment in COVID-19-positive ImmuneCODE repertoires, a step that removed public or cross-reactive TCRs. Using the MIRA antigens, annotated TCRs were further analysed by specific ORF or by position within an ORF. Depth was the summed frequency of annotated unique rearrangements, while breadth was defined as annotated unique rearrangements over total unique productive rearrangements. TCR breadth was compared between groups using two-sided Wilcoxon rank-sum tests. TCRdb stores this immuneACCESS table with in-frame sequences only. Part of the clones is absent; in the studies checked, under half of the shortfall reflects unresolved V genes, and no reason is known for the rest. V, J and clone size reflect that table, while D and trimming were determined from the DNA. The sample records 500,000 or so clones, 70% to 90% of which are singletons. The ten largest clones add up to around 13% of the sample.

The CDR3 covers 11 residues, taking in both the cysteine and the phenylalanine. Only CDR3 DNA is held: 33 bases, read in frame from base 1. The germline ends are 4 bases apart after V is trimmed by 5 bases and J by 3 bases. The treatment or condition label for this specimen denotes: approximately 18 received Ad26.COV2.S at low or high dose, single or two shots; roughly five received placebo; per-sample allocation not given. For vaccine and placebo recipients, repertoires were sequenced using samples collected on day 63 after the first injection. In Cohort 1b, roughly 25 adults aged 18-55 years were enrolled at a single site in Boston, USA, between 29 July and 7 August 2020. As a vaccine, Ad26.COV2.S was a replication-incompetent adenovirus type 26 vector that expressed a prefusion-stabilized SARS-CoV-2 spike protein derived from the original Wuhan strain.

The sequence joins TRBV12-3 or TRBV12-4 to TRBJ1-1; no D gene is confidently identified. The receptor comes from a person between 18 and 65 years old who received the Ad26.COV2.S COVID-19 vaccine or a placebo. Sequencing was performed on peripheral blood, taken in a trial of Ad26.COV2.S vaccine versus placebo. The base sequence is TGTGCCAGCAGTGGGTACACTGAAGCTTTCTTT. Its protein product is CASSGYTEAFF.